This is a list of T cell receptor beta chains from one sample in a study of blood T cell repertoires in COVID-19. Assay used: immunoSEQ multiplex PCR; TCRdb lists only in-frame clones, some missing. The table lists more than 200,000 clones, just over 85% of them singletons. What was sequenced was PBMCs or T cells enriched from blood (not recorded which). The receptors come from a man aged 40-50 years who had recovered from COVID-19. CDR3s include the opening cysteine and the closing phenylalanine or tryptophan. D genes are given only for firm matches. The size field is filled for only some rows; it gives once, few, many or a size class.

TRBJ1-4	.	14	once	TRBV7-9	TGTGCCAGCAGCTCACAGGGTATGGTTGAAAAACTGTTTTTT	CASSSQGMVEKLFF
TRBJ2-5	TRBD2	13	.	TRBV5-6	TGTGCCAGCAGCCTCGGACTAGTAGAGACCCAGTACTTC	CASSLGLVETQYF
TRBJ2-5	TRBD2	13	.	TRBV30	TGTGCCTGGAGGACTAGCGGGGGGGAGACCCAGTACTTC	CAWRTSGGETQYF
TRBJ1-2	TRBD1	17	.	TRBV2	TGTGCCAGCAGTGACCGGACAGGGGGTGAATTTAACTATGGCTACACCTTC	CASSDRTGGEFNYGYTF
TRBJ2-1	.	15	.	TRBV28	TGTGCCAGCAGTTCATGGGGAGACATTGACAATGAGCAGTTCTTC	CASSSWGDIDNEQFF
TRBJ2-6	TRBD1	18	once	TRBV19	TGTGCCAGTAGCAAGGAGGGACAGGGGTTCTCTGGGGCCAACGTCCTGACTTTC	CASSKEGQGFSGANVLTF
TRBJ2-1	.	16	.	TRBV27	TGTGCCAGCAGTTACACAGCAAAAAGCTCCTACAATGAGCAGTTCTTC	CASSYTAKSSYNEQFF
TRBJ1-5	TRBD1	12	.	TRBV28	TGTGCCATTCGACAGGGGAGTCAGCCCCAGCATTTT	CAIRQGSQPQHF
TRBJ2-5	.	11	once	TRBV12-5	TGTGCTAGTGGTTCCGTCCAGACCCAGTACTTC	CASGSVQTQYF
TRBJ2-7	.	17	.	TRBV6-1	TGTGCCAGCAGTGCACCCCTTCAGGGGATTGTCTCCTACGAGCAGTACTTC	CASSAPLQGIVSYEQYF
TRBJ2-3	TRBD1	17	.	TRBV5-4	TGTGCCAGCAGCTTGACGGACAGGAAATGGGGTTCAGATACGCAGTATTTT	CASSLTDRKWGSDTQYF
TRBJ2-5	TRBD1	15	.	TRBV28	TGTGCCAGCAGTTTAACGGGACAGTTCCAAGAGACCCAGTACTTC	CASSLTGQFQETQYF
TRBJ2-5	.	14	.	TRBV7-8	TGTGCCAGCAGTCCCATGGGAGCCGCAGAGACCCAGTACTTC	CASSPMGAAETQYF
TRBJ1-1	.	13	.	TRBV10-2	TGCGCCAGCAGATGGACGGGAGACACTGAAGCTTTCTTT	CASRWTGDTEAFF
TRBJ1-2	TRBD1	15	many	TRBV15	TGTGCCACCAGCTTAACCGGGACAGGGAACTATGGCTACACCTTC	CATSLTGTGNYGYTF
TRBJ2-5	TRBD2	18	.	TRBV7-9	TGTGCCAGCAGCTTACAGGGAGGGGTGTTTGCAGTTGCAGAGACCCAGTACTTC	CASSLQGGVFAVAETQYF
TRBJ2-7	TRBD1	15	.	TRBV5-5	TGTGCCAGCAGCCATCCGGGACAGGGGATGAGGGAGCAGTACTTC	CASSHPGQGMREQYF
TRBJ2-3	.	15	once	TRBV11-2	TGTGCCAGCAGCTTTTCATCAGGGTCGGCAGATACGCAGTATTTT	CASSFSSGSADTQYF
TRBJ1-6	TRBD1	17	.	TRBV30	TGTGCCTGGAGCCGGGACAGGGGTCCGCCCCATAATTCACCCCTCCACTTT	CAWSRDRGPPHNSPLHF
TRBJ2-1	TRBD2	17	.	TRBV27	TGTGCCAGCAGTTTTCGACTTGGACTAGCGGCATACAATGAGCAGTTCTTC	CASSFRLGLAAYNEQFF
TRBJ1-3	.	13	.	TRBV28	TGTGGGGAGGGGCGGACCTCTGGAAACACCATATATTTT	CGEGRTSGNTIYF
TRBJ2-7	TRBD1	15	.	TRBV7-8	TGTGCCAGCAGCCACGTTACAGGGGTTTCCTACGAGCAGTACTTC	CASSHVTGVSYEQYF
TRBJ2-3	TRBD2	15	once	TRBV27	TGTGCCAGCAGCGGACTAGCGGGTAGCACAGATACGCAGTATTTT	CASSGLAGSTDTQYF
TRBJ1-1	.	14	.	TRBV10-1	TGCGCCAGCAGTCGGGGGGCGCGATGCCCTGAAGCTTTCTTT	CASSRGARCPEAFF
TRBJ1-2	.	15	once	TRBV5-1	TGCGCCAGCAGCCCCCAGGCAGGGCCGCGCTATGGCTACACCTTC	CASSPQAGPRYGYTF
TRBJ1-2	.	15	.	TRBV6-5	TGTGCCAGCAGTTACAGTTCCCAGAATAACTATGGCTACACCTTC	CASSYSSQNNYGYTF
TRBJ2-3	.	14	.	TRBV3-1/TRBV3-2	TGTGCCAGCAGCCTTAGAGATAGTACAGATACGCAGTATTTT	CASSLRDSTDTQYF
TRBJ1-1	.	14	.	TRBV10-3	TGTGCCATCAGTGAGGGCAGAACGAACACTGAAGCTTTCTTT	CAISEGRTNTEAFF
TRBJ1-4	.	14	few	TRBV11-1	TGTGCCAGCAGCTTCGATAATGGAGGTGAAAAACTGTTTTTT	CASSFDNGGEKLFF
TRBJ2-2	.	15	.	TRBV10-3	TGTGCCATCAGTGAGAGAGAGGGCGACACCGGGGAGCTGTTTTTT	CAISEREGDTGELFF
TRBJ2-3	TRBD1	16	.	TRBV2	TGTGCCAGCTCACTAACCTTGACAGGGGGTTTGGATACGCAGTATTTT	CASSLTLTGGLDTQYF
TRBJ1-2	.	14	.	TRBV9	TGTGCCAGCAGCGTAGGAGGACAGCTCTATGGCTACACCTTC	CASSVGGQLYGYTF
TRBJ2-7	TRBD1	14	.	TRBV19	TGTGCCAGTAGTATAGGTACAGGGGCCTGGGAGCAGTACTTC	CASSIGTGAWEQYF